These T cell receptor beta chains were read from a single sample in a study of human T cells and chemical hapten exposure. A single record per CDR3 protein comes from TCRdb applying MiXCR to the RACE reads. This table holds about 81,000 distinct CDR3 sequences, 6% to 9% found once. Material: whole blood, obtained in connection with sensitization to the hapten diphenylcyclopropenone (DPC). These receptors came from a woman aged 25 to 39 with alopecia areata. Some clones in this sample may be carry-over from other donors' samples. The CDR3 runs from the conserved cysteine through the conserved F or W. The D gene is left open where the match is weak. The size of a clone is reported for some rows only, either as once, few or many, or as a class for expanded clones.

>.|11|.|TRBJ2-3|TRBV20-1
TGCAGTGTCACGACAGCAGATACGCAGTATTTT
CSVTTADTQYF
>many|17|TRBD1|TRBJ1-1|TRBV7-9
TGTGCCAGCAGCTTAGTTCCAGGGGGCTGGATGAGGACTGAAGCTTTCTTT
CASSLVPGGWMRTEAFF
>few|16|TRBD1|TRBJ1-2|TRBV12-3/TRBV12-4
TGTGCCAGCAGAGCAACAGGGGGCGCAGGCGTTCGTGGCTACACCTTC
CASRATGGAGVRGYTF
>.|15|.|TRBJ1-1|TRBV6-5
TGTGCCAGCACCCGAAAAGCGGGACAACACACTGAAGCTTTCTTT
CASTRKAGQHTEAFF
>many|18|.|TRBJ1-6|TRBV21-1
TGTGCCAGCAGCAAAGGTACAGGGGACGAAATCGTAAATTCACCCCTCCACTTT
CASSKGTGDEIVNSPLHF
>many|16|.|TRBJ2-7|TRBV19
TGTGCCAGTAGGGCCGTTGTACTAGGGCCCACCTACGAGCAGTACTTC
CASRAVVLGPTYEQYF
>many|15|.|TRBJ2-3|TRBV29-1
TGCAGCGTTGAAGACAAAGGGACTAGCACAGATACGCAGTATTTT
CSVEDKGTSTDTQYF
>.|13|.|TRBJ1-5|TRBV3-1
TGTGCCAGCAGCCACCAGGGTGGACAGCCCCAGCATTTT
CASSHQGGQPQHF
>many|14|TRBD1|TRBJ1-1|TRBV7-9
TGTGCCAGCAGCCGAAATACAGGGGACCCTGAAGCTTTCTTT
CASSRNTGDPEAFF
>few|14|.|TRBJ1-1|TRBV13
TGTGCCAGCAGCTTCCGTCCGGGCGGGACTGAAGCTTTCTTT
CASSFRPGGTEAFF
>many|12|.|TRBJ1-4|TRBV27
TGTGCCAGCAGTTGGGACGGAGAAAAACTGTTTTTT
CASSWDGEKLFF
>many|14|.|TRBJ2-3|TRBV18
TGTGCCAGCTCAGGTACATTTAGCACAGATACGCAGTATTTT
CASSGTFSTDTQYF
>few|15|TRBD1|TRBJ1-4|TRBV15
TGTGCCACCAGCCAGGACCGGGACAGTGGGTCGGGACTGTTTTTT
CATSQDRDSGSGLFF
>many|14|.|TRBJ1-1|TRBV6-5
TGTGCCACCAAATCGGTGGTAGGGCTTGATGAAGCTTTCTTT
CATKSVVGLDEAFF
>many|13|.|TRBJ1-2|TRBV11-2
TGTGCCAGCAGCTTAGACCGTAACTATGGCTACACCTTC
CASSLDRNYGYTF
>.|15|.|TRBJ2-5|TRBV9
TGTGCCAGCAGCCTTCTGGGGCTAGCGCAAGAGACCCAGTACTTC
CASSLLGLAQETQYF
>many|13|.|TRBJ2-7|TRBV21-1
TGTGCCATCTTTCGGACAGGACCCTACGAGCAGTACTTC
CAIFRTGPYEQYF
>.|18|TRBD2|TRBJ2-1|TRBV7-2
TGTGCCAGCAGCTTAGCGCCTCGAGCGGGGGTGTCCTACAATGAGCAGTTCTTC
CASSLAPRAGVSYNEQFF
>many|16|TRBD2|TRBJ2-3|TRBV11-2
TGTGCCAGCAGCTTATTTACTAGCGGGGGTACAGATACGCAGTATTTT
CASSLFTSGGTDTQYF
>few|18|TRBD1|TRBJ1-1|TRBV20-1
TGCAGTGCTAGAGATCCCGGCAGGGGGCTACATCCGAACACTGAAGCTTTCTTT
CSARDPGRGLHPNTEAFF
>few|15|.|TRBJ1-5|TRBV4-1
TGCGCCAGCAGCCAAACTGCCTTTCCGAATCAGCCCCAGCATTTT
CASSQTAFPNQPQHF
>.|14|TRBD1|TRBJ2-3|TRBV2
TGTGCCACCAAAAAAGACAGGGGAGGAGATACGCAGTATTTT
CATKKDRGGDTQYF
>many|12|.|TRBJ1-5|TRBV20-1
TGCAGTGCTAGTCGGGTAAATCAGCCCCAGCATTTT
CSASRVNQPQHF
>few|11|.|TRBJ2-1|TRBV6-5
TGTGCCAGCAGCACCACCAGCCTCCAGTTCTTC
CASSTTSLQFF
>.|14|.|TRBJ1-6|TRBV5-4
TGTGCCAGCAGCTTTGAGGGTTTGGGGAGACCCCTCCACTTT
CASSFEGLGRPLHF
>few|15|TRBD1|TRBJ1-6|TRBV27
TGTGCCAGCAGTTTACTGGTACAGGGGGCTTCACCCCTCCACTTT
CASSLLVQGASPLHF
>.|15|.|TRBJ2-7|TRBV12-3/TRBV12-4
TGTGCCAGCAGCCCCGAGAGGGGGGCACGGAACGAGCAGTACTTC
CASSPERGARNEQYF